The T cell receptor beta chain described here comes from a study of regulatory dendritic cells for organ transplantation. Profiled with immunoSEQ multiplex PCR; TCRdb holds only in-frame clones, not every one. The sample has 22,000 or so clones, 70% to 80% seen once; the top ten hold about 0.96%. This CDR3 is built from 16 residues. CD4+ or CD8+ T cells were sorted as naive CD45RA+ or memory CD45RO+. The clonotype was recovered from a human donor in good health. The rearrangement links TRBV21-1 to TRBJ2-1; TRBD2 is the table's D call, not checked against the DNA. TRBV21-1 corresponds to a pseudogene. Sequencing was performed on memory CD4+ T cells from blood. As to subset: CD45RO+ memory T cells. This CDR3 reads CARRTNFPSSYNEQFF. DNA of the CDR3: TGTGCCAGACGAACCAACTTCCCGAGCTCCTACAATGAGCAGTTCTTC.